This entry describes one T cell receptor (beta chain). Antigen specificity is unknown. The data originate from a study of cytomegalovirus exposure and HLA in healthy donors. General study results and limits: In an earlier analysis, productive rearrangement rates for most beta V segments clustered near 87% or 30%.

This CDR3 has 15 amino acids. V dropped 5 bases and J dropped 3; count of bases not matched to a gene: 6. Germline V lookup: CDR1 SGHTA, CDR2 FQGNSA. 13 Jbeta primers and 60 Vbeta primers were used for the PCR. Sequenced by immunoSEQ multiplex PCR; TCRdb stores in-frame clones only, minus some. The sample consists of under 150,000 clones, about 72% of them appearing once. The receptor comes from a man aged 55 to 70 in good health and CMV-seronegative. This chain uses TRBV7-2 with TRBJ1-3; TRBD1 matches at 8 bases. The sequenced sample consisted of PBMCs. The CDR3 DNA reads TGTGCCAGCAGCGTCCGACAGGGGAGTGGAAACACCATATATTTT. Protein sequence: CASSVRQGSGNTIYF. The full variable domain, its missing parts supplied by reference TRBV7-2 and TRBJ1-3, is GAGVSQSPSNKVTEKGKDVELRCDPISGHTALYWYRQSLGQGLEFLIYFQGNSAPDKSGLPSDRFSAERTGGSVSTLTIQRTQQEDSAVYLCASSVRQGSGNTIYFGEGSWLTVV.